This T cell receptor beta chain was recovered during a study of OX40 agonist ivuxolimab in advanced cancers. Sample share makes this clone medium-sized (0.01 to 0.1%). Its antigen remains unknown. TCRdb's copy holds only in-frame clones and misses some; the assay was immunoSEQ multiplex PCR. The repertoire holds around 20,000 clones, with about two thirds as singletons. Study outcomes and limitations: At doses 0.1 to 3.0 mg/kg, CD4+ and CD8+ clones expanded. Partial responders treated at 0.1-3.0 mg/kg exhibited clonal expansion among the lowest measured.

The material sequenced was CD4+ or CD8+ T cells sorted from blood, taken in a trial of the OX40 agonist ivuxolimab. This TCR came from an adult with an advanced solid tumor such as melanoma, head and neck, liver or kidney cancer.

The CDR3 DNA follows: TGTGCCAGCAAATCTAGCGGAGCCTACAATGAGCAGTTCTTC. It translates to CASKSSGAYNEQFF. V and J are TRBV2 and TRBJ2-1, with TRBD2 matching 7 bases. Germline-derived CDR1 and CDR2 are SNHLY and FYNNEI. The CDR3 runs 14 residues. The V gene end was trimmed by 7 bases and the J gene end by 2 bases; junction bases not matched to a gene: 5.